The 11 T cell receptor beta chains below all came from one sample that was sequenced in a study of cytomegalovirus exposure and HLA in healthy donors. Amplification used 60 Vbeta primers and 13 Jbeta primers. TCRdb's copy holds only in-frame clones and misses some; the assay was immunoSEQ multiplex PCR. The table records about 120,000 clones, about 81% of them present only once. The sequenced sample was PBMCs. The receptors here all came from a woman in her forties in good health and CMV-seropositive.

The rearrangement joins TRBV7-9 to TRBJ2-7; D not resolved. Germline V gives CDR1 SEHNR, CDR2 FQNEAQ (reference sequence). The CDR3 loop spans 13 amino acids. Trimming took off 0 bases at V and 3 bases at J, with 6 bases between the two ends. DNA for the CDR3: TGTGCCAGCAGCTTAGCTGCGAGCTACGAGCAGTACTTC. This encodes CASSLAASYEQYF. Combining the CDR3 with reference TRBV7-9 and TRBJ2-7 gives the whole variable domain DTGVSQNPRHKITKRGQNVTFRCDPISEHNRLYWYRQTLGQGPEFLTYFQNEAQLEKSRLLSDRFSAERPKGSFSTLEIQRTEQGDSAMYLCASSLAASYEQYFGPGTRLTVT.

CDR3 nucleotides: TGTGCCAGCAGCTTAGAGGCAGGGGCGGGTCAGCCCCAGCATTTT. Translated, it gives CASSLEAGAGQPQHF. The chain uses TRBV7-2 and TRBJ1-5, with a weak D call TRBD1 (6 bases). Trimming removed 1 base at V and 6 bases at J, with 13 bases between. There are 15 residues in the CDR3. CDR1 is SGHTA and CDR2 is FQGNSA in the germline V gene.

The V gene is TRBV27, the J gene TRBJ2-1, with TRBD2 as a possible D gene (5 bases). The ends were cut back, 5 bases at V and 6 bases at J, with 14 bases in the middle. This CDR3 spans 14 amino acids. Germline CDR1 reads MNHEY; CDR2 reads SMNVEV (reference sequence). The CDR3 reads CASSRTGIPNEQFF. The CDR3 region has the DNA TGTGCCAGCAGTCGGACGGGGATCCCCAATGAGCAGTTCTTC.

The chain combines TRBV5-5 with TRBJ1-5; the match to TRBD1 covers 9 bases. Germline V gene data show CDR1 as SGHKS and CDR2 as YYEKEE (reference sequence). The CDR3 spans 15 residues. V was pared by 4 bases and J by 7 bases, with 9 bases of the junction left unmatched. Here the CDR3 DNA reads TGTGCCAGCAGCATACGGACAGGGGAAGACCAGCCCCAGCATTTT. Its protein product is CASSIRTGEDQPQHF.

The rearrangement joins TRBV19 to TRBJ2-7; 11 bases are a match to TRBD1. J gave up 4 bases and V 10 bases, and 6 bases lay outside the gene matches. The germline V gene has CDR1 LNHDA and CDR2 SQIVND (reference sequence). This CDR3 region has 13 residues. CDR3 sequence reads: CATGTGGNYEQYF. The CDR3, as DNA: TGTGCCACGGGGACAGGGGGGAATTACGAGCAGTACTTC.

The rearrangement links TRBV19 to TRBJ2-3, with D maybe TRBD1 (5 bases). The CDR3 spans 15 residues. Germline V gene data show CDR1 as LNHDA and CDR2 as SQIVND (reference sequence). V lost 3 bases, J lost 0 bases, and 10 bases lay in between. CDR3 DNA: TGTGCCAGTAGTATTCAGGGTAAGAGCACAGATACGCAGTATTTT. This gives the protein CASSIQGKSTDTQYF.

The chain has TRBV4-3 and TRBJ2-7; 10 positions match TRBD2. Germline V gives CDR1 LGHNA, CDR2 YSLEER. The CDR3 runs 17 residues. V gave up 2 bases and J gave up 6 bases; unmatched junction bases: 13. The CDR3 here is CASSQYTTASGRGEQYF. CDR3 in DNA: TGCGCCAGCAGCCAATATACGACCGCTAGCGGGAGAGGCGAGCAGTACTTC.

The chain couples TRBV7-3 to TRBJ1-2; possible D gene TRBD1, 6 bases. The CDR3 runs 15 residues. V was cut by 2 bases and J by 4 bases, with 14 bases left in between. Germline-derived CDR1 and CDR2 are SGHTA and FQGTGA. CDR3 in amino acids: CASSLQPDRPYGYTF. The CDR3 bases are TGTGCCAGCAGCTTACAACCCGACAGGCCCTATGGCTACACCTTC.

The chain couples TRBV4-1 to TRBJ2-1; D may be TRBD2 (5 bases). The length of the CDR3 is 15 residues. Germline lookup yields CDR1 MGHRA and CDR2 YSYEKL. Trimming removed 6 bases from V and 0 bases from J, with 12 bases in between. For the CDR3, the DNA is TGCGCCAGCAGACCCACGGGGAGCTCCTACAATGAGCAGTTCTTC. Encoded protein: CASRPTGSSYNEQFF.

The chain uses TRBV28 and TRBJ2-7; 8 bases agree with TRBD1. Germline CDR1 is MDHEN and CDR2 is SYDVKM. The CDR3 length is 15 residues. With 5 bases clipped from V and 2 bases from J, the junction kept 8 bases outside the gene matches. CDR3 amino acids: CASSTPGQATYEQYF. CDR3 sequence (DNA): TGTGCCAGCAGTACTCCGGGACAGGCAACCTACGAGCAGTACTTC. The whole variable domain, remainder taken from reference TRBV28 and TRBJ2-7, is DVKVTQSSRYLVKRTGEKVFLECVQDMDHENMFWYRQDPGLGLRLIYFSYDVKMKEKGDIPEGYSVSREKKERFSLILESASTNQTSMYLCASSTPGQATYEQYFGPGTRLTVT.

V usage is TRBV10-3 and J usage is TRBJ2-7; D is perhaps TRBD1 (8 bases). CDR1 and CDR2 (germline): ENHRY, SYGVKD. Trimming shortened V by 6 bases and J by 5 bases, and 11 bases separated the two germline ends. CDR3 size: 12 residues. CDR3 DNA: TGTGCCATCAGACAGGGGGGGAACGAGCAGTACTTC. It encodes CAIRQGGNEQYF.